The clone carrying this TCR beta chain occurred a few times. Its matching antigen is unknown. Amplified TCR beta CDR3 regions derived from RNA transcripts. First-round RT-PCR with HTBI primers amplified the TCR CDR3 region. TCRdb independently ran MiXCR on the multiplex PCR reads; one entry per CDR3 protein. The table includes 500,000 to 800,000 distinct CDR3 sequences, roughly 46% detected once. The data were obtained in a study of T cells in Graves' hyperthyroidism and ophthalmopathy. Study results and caveats: Ophthalmopathy, which appeared later, was predicted by the model a median roughly 6.5 months before onset.

The CDR3 length is 15 residues. V was trimmed by 1 base and J by 6 bases, leaving 16 bases between them. The germline CDR1 and CDR2 sequences are SGHVS and FQNEAQ. Sequenced material: peripheral blood or thyroid tissue (not recorded which). The TCR sequence derives from an adult man with Graves' disease, either hyperthyroidism or ophthalmopathy (not recorded which). The chain links TRBV7-8 to TRBJ2-7; D is tentatively TRBD1 or TRBD2 (5 bases each). In DNA, the CDR3 is TGTGCCAGCAGCTTAGTGGGCCCCGGGGCTTCCGAGCAGTACTTC. Its protein product is CASSLVGPGASEQYF.